This T cell receptor (beta chain) was recovered during a study of CD8 T cells in ankylosing spondylitis. V was pared by 1 base and J by 4 bases, with 10 bases of the junction left unmatched. From germline, CDR1 is DFQATT and CDR2 SNEGSKA (reference sequence). The CDR3 covers 16 residues. This clonotype appeared many times. Its cognate antigen is unknown. Study results and caveats: Relatively scarce in peripheral blood, disease-linked clones were CD8+. Made up of several highly homologous variants, a TCR beta motif appeared characteristic of ankylosing spondylitis blood. Earlier literature documents some of the motif variants in reactive arthritis synovial fluid and blood.

From the 5' RACE reads, TCRdb called clonotypes with MiXCR, one entry per CDR3 protein. The sample includes approximately 540,000 distinct CDR3 sequences, 9.5% to 15% of them seen just once. The source material was blood, either unsorted or a sorted T cell fraction (not recorded which). This sequence originates from a male donor with ankylosing spondylitis. The chain couples TRBV20-1 to TRBJ2-1, with 7 bases identical to TRBD1. The CDR3, as DNA: TGCAGTGCTAGAGCCCAGGCCGGGACAGTATACAATGAGCAGTTCTTC. It codes for CSARAQAGTVYNEQFF.